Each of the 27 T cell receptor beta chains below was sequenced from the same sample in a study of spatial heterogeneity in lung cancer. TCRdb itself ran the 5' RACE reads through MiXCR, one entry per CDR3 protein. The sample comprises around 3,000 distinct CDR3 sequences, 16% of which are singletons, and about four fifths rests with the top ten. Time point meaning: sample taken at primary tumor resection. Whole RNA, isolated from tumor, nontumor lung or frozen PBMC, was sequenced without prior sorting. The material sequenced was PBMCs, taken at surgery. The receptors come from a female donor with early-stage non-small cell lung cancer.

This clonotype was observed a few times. The CDR3 sequence is CASSTAGGNQPQHF. The CDR3 coding sequence is TGTGCCAGTAGTACCGCAGGGGGCAATCAGCCCCAGCATTTT. The chain uses TRBV19 and TRBJ1-5; D might be TRBD1 (6 bases). CDR3 length equals 14 residues. The germline CDR1 and CDR2 sequences are LNHDA and SQIVND (reference sequence). Deletions cut 4 bases from V and 2 bases from J, with 9 bases between.

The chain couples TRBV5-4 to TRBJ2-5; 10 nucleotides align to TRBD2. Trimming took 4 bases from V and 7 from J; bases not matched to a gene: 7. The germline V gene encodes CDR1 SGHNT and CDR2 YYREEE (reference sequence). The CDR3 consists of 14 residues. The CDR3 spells CASSMGTSEGTQYF. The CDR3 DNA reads TGTGCCAGCAGCATGGGGACTAGCGAGGGGACCCAGTACTTC.

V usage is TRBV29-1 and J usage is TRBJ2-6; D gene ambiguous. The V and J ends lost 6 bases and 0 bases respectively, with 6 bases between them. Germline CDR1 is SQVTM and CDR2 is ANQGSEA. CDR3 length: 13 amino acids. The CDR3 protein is CSVKLSGANVLTF. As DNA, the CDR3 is TGCAGCGTCAAGCTCTCTGGGGCCAACGTCCTGACTTTC.

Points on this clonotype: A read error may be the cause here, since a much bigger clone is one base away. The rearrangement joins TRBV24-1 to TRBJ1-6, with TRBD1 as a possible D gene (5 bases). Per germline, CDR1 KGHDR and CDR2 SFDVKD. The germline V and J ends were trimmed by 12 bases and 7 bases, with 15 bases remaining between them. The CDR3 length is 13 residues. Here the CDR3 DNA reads TGTGCCGCCCAGGGACGGGCCAATTCACCCCTCCACTTT. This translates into CAAQGRANSPLHF.

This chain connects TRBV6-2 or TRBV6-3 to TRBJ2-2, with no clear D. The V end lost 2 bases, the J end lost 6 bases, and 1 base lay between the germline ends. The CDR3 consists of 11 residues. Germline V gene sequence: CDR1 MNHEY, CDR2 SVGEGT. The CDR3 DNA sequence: TGTGCCAGCAGTTACCCCGGGGAGCTGTTTTTT. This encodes CASSYPGELFF.

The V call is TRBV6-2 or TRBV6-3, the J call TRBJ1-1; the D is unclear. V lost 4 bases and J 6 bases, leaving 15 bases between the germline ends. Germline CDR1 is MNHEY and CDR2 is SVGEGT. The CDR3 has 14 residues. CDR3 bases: TGTGCCAGCAGTTTACTCGGGTCAGGACCTGAAGCTTTCTTT. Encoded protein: CASSLLGSGPEAFF.

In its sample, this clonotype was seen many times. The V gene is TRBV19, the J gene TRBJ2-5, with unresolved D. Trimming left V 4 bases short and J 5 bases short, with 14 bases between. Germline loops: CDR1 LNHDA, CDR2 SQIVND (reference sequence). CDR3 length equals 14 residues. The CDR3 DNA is TGTGCCAGTAGTACCTCGGGCGGTCATGAGACCCAGTACTTC. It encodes CASSTSGGHETQYF.

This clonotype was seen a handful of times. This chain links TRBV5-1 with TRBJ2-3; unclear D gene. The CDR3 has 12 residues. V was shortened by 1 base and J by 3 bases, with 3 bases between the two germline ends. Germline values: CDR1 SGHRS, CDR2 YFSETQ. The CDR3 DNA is TGCGCCAGCAGCTTGAAAACAGATACGCAGTATTTT. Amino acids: CASSLKTDTQYF. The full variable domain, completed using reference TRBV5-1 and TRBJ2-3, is KAGVTQTPRYLIKTRGQQVTLSCSPISGHRSVSWYQQTPGQGLQFLFEYFSETQRNKGNFPGRFSGRQFSNSRSEMNVSTLELGDSALYLCASSLKTDTQYFGPGTRLTVL.

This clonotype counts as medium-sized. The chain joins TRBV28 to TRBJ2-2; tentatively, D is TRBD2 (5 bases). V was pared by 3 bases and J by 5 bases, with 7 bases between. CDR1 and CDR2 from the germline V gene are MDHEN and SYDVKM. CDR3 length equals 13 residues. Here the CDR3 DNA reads TGTGCCAGCAGTTTTCGGGGAACCGGGGAGCTGTTTTTT. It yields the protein CASSFRGTGELFF.

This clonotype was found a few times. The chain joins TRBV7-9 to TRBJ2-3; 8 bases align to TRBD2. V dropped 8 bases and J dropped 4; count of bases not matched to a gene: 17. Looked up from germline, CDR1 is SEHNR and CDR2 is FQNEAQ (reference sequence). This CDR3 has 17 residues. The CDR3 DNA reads TGTGCCAGCGAAAAGCGGGAGATGATATGGGGGCCAGATACGCAGTATTTT. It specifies CASEKREMIWGPDTQYF.

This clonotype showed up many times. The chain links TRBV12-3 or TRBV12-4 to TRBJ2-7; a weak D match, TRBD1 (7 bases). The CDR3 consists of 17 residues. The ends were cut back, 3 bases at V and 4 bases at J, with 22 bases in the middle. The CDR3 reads CASSFGSRRGRLYEQYF. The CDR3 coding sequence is TGTGCCAGCAGTTTCGGGTCTCGGAGGGGGCGCCTATACGAGCAGTACTTC.

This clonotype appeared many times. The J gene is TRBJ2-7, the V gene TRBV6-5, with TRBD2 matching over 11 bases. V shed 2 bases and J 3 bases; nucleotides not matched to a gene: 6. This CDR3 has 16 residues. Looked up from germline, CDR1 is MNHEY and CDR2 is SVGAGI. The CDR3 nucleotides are TGTGCCAGCAGTTACGCATCTAGCGGGAGGTTCTACGAGCAGTACTTC. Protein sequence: CASSYASSGRFYEQYF.

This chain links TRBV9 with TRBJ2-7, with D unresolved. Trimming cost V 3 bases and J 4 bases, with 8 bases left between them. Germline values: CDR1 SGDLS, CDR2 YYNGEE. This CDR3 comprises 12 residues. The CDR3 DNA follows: TGTGCCAGCAGCGCTACCGGGTACGAGCAGTACTTC. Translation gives CASSATGYEQYF.

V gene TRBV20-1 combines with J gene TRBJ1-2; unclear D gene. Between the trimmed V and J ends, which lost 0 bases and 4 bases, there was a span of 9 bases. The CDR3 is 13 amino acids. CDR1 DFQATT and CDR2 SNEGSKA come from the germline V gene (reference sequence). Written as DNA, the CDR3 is TGCAGTGCTAGAGACCCGGGTACCTATGGCTACACCTTC. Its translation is CSARDPGTYGYTF.

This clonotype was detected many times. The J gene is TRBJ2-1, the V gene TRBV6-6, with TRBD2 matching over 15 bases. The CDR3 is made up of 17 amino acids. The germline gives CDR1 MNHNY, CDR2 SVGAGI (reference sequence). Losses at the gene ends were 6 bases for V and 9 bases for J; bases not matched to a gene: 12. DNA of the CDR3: TGTGCCAGCAGCCGGACTAGCGGGAGGGCCTCTGGGAGTGAGCAGTTCTTC. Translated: CASSRTSGRASGSEQFF.

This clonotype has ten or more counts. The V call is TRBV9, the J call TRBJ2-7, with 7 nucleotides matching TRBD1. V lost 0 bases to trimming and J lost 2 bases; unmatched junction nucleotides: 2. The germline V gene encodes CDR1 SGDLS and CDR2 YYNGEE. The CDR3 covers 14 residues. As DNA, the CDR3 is TGTGCCAGCAGCGTAGACAGGGGTCCCTACGAGCAGTACTTC. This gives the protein CASSVDRGPYEQYF.

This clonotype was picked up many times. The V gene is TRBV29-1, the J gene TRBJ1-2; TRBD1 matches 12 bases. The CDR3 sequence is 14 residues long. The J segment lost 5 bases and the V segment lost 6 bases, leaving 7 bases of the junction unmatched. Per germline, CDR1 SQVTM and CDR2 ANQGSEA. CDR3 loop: CSVPGQGAMYGYTF. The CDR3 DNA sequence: TGCAGCGTCCCGGGACAGGGGGCGATGTATGGCTACACCTTC.

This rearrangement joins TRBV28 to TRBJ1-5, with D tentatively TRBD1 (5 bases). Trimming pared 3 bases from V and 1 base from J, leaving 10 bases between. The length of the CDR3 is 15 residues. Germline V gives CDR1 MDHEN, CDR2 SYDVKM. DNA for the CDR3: TGTGCCAGCAGTTTGGGGGTTATAAGCAATCAGCCCCAGCATTTT. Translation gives CASSLGVISNQPQHF.

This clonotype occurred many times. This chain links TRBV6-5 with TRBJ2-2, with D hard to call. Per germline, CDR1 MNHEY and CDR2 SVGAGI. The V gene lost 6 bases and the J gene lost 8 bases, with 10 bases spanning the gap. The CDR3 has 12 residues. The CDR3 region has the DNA TGTGCCAGCAGCCACCCAAGAGGGGAGCTGTTTTTT. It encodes CASSHPRGELFF.

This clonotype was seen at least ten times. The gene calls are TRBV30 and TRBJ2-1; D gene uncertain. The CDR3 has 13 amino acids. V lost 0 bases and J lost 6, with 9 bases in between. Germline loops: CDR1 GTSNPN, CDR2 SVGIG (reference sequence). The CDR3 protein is CAWSVLPGNEQFF. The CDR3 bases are TGTGCCTGGAGTGTACTTCCGGGCAATGAGCAGTTCTTC. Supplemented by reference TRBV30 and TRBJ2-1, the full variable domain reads SQTIHQWPATLVQPVGSPLSLECTVEGTSNPNLYWYRQAAGRGLQLLFYSVGIGQISSEVPQNLSASRPQDRQFILSSKKLLLSDSGFYLCAWSVLPGNEQFFGPGTRLTVL.

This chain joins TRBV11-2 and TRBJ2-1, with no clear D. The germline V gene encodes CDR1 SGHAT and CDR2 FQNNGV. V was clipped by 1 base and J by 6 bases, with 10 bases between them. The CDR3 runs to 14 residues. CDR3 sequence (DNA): TGTGCCAGCAGCTTAGGCCTCCGAGGCAATGAGCAGTTCTTC. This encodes CASSLGLRGNEQFF.

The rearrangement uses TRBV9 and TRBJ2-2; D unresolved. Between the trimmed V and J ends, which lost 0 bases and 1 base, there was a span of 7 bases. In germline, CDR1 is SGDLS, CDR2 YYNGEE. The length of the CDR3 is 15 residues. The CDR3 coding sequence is TGTGCCAGCAGCGTAGGGTACGAGAACACCGGGGAGCTGTTTTTT. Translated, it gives CASSVGYENTGELFF. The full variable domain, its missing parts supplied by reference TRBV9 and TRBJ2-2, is DSGVTQTPKHLITATGQRVTLRCSPRSGDLSVYWYQQSLDQGLQFLIQYYNGEERAKGNILERFSAQQFPDLHSELNLSSLELGDSALYFCASSVGYENTGELFFGEGSRLTVL.

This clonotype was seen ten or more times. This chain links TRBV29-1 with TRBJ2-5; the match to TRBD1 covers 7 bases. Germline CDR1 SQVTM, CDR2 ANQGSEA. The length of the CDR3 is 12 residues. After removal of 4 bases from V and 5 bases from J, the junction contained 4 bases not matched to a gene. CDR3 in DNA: TGCAGCGTTGGTGAGGGGGCGGAGACCCAGTACTTC. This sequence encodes CSVGEGAETQYF.

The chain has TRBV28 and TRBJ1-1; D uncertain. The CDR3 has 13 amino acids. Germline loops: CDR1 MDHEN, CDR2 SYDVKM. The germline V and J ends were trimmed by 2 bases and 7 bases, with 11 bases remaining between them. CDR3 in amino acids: CASSLVRSGEAFF. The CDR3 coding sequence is TGTGCCAGCAGTTTAGTCCGTTCGGGTGAAGCTTTCTTT.

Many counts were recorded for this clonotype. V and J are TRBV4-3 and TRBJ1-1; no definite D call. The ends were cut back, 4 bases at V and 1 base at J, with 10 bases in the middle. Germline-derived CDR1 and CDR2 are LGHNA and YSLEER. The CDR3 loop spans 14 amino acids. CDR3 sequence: CASSPETGNTEAFF. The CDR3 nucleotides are TGCGCCAGCAGCCCCGAAACGGGGAACACTGAAGCTTTCTTT.

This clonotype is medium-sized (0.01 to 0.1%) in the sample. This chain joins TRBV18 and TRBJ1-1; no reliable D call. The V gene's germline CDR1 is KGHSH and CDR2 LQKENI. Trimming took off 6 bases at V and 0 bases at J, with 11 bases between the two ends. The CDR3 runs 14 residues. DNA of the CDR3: TGTGCCAGCTCCCTGGGGATGATGAACACTGAAGCTTTCTTT. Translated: CASSLGMMNTEAFF.

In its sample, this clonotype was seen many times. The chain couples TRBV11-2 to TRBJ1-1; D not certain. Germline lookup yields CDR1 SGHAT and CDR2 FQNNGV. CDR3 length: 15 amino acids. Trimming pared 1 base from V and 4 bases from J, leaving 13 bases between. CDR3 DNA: TGTGCCAGCAGCTTAGGAGTGGGGAGGAGCACTGAAGCTTTCTTT. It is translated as CASSLGVGRSTEAFF.